These 9 T cell receptor beta chains were sequenced from one sample in a study of beta chain features in type 1 diabetes. Study-level results: People with Type 1 diabetes carried modestly yet significantly shorter TCRB CDR3s in all four CD4+ subsets.

These receptors are not linked to any known antigen. As every portion of the isolated RNA was reverse transcribed, the sequencing read expressed TCRB transcripts. Only in-frame clones appear in the TCRdb table, and some are missing; sequencing was by immunoSEQ multiplex PCR. Here the sample spans about 160,000 clones, around 8.3% being singletons. The source material was central memory CD4+ T cells from blood. The source is a woman between 18 and 29 years old with type 1 diabetes.

J is TRBJ2-3 and V is TRBV4-1, with TRBD2 matching over 15 bases. V lost 4 bases to trimming and J lost 6 bases; unmatched junction nucleotides: 2. Germline loops: CDR1 MGHRA, CDR2 YSYEKL. There are 15 residues in the CDR3. CDR3 amino acids: CASSLGTSGGDTQYF. As DNA, the CDR3 is TGCGCCAGCAGCCTAGGGACTAGCGGGGGGGATACGCAGTATTTT.

Details on this clone: The sample contains more than one DNA sequence encoding this CDR3. J is TRBJ1-6 and V is TRBV7-9; 9 positions match TRBD1. J lost 5 bases, V lost 4 bases, and 3 bases had no gene match. The CDR3 runs to 15 residues. Looked up from germline, CDR1 is SEHNR and CDR2 is FQNEAQ (reference sequence). The CDR3 DNA sequence: TGTGCCAGCAGCTCACAGGGGGCCGATAATTCACCCCTCCACTTT. Translating gives CASSSQGADNSPLHF.

Remarks on this clone: The same CDR3 arises from other DNA sequences in this sample as well. The chain couples TRBV5-1 to TRBJ1-1; weak D call: TRBD1 (6 bases). CDR1 is SGHRS and CDR2 is YFSETQ in the germline V gene. V dropped 4 bases and J dropped 2 bases, with 15 bases sitting between them. CDR3 length equals 15 residues. Written as DNA, the CDR3 is TGCGCCAGCAGCCCACGGGAAGGGGGTAACACTGAAGCTTTCTTT. Translation: CASSPREGGNTEAFF.

J is TRBJ2-1 and V is TRBV11-2; TRBD2 agrees at 9 bases. The CDR3 extends over 16 amino acids. CDR1 and CDR2 from the germline V gene are SGHAT and FQNNGV. Trimming removed 5 bases from V and 2 bases from J; junction bases left unmatched: 7. The CDR3 sequence is CASSGGAGGTYNEQFF. DNA of the CDR3: TGTGCCAGCAGCGGAGGGGCGGGGGGGACCTACAATGAGCAGTTCTTC.

V is TRBV30 and J is TRBJ1-2; D is perhaps TRBD1 (5 bases). Germline CDR1 and CDR2: GTSNPN and SVGIG (reference sequence). V was shortened by 0 bases and J by 1 base, with 9 bases between the two germline ends. The CDR3 is 14 residues long. In DNA, the CDR3 is TGTGCCTGGAGTGTACAGGACTATAACTATGGCTACACCTTC. Residues: CAWSVQDYNYGYTF. The variable domain in full, completed from reference TRBV30 and TRBJ1-2, reads SQTIHQWPATLVQPVGSPLSLECTVEGTSNPNLYWYRQAAGRGLQLLFYSVGIGQISSEVPQNLSASRPQDRQFILSSKKLLLSDSGFYLCAWSVQDYNYGYTFGSGTRLTVV.

The chain has TRBV5-1 and TRBJ1-1; no definite D call. The length of the CDR3 is 14 residues. Looked up from germline, CDR1 is SGHRS and CDR2 is YFSETQ. Trimming took 4 bases from V and 1 from J, leaving 11 bases between them. CDR3 in amino acids: CASSHGSTNTEAFF. The DNA of the CDR3 is TGCGCCAGCAGCCACGGGAGCACGAACACTGAAGCTTTCTTT.

The J gene is TRBJ1-1, the V gene TRBV7-9; 7 bases are shared with TRBD1. This CDR3 contains 14 residues. Trimming cost V 5 bases and J 1 base; bases outside gene matches: 4. Germline loops: CDR1 SEHNR, CDR2 FQNEAQ (reference sequence). This CDR3 is CASSAQGGNTEAFF. DNA for the CDR3: TGTGCCAGCAGCGCGCAGGGGGGGAACACTGAAGCTTTCTTT.

The chain is built from TRBV4-1 and TRBJ1-2; D is undetermined. V lost 1 base and J 5 bases, leaving 17 bases between the germline ends. The CDR3 loop spans 16 amino acids. Germline V gene sequence: CDR1 MGHRA, CDR2 YSYEKL. CDR3 coding DNA: TGCGCCAGCAGCCAAGTCGACGGCGGATATGCGTATGGCTACACCTTC. This gives the protein CASSQVDGGYAYGYTF.

The table lists this clone with many counts. The genes are TRBV2 and TRBJ2-3, with TRBD1 matching 7 bases. V dropped 7 bases and J dropped 3; count of bases not matched to a gene: 7. In germline, CDR1 is SNHLY, CDR2 FYNNEI. The CDR3 runs 14 residues. Written as DNA, the CDR3 is TGTGCCAGCACCGAGCACAGGGGAACAGATACGCAGTATTTT. Translating it yields CASTEHRGTDTQYF.